The 11 T cell receptor beta chains reported below all come from one sample, sequenced in a study of CD8 T cells in Susac syndrome. Random hexamers served to reverse transcribe roughly 0.5 to 1 ug RNA. Using its own MiXCR run on the immunoSEQ multiplex PCR reads, TCRdb lists one record per CDR3 protein. The data contain about 2,500 distinct CDR3 sequences, roughly 74% of them singletons. Memory subsets were defined by CD27 and CD45RA staining for TEMRA sorting. The sequenced material came from CD8+ TEMRA cells from PBMCs. The subset denotes: FACS-sorted terminally differentiated effector memory CD8+ T cells re-expressing CD45RA (CD8+ TEMRA). The receptors come from a human donor with Susac syndrome.

This sequence joins TRBV7-9 and TRBJ2-1; 13 nucleotides align to TRBD2. The CDR3 consists of 19 residues. CDR1 is SEHNR, CDR2 FQNEAQ, per germline (reference sequence). Trimming removed 6 bases from V and 4 bases from J; junction bases left unmatched: 15. This CDR3 reads CASSHRTSGSLWEYNEQFF. CDR3 DNA sequence: TGTGCCAGCAGTCACAGGACTAGCGGGAGCCTTTGGGAGTACAATGAGCAGTTCTTC.

The chain uses TRBV7-6 and TRBJ2-7; 8 bases map to TRBD1. From germline, CDR1 is SGHVS and CDR2 FNYEAQ. With V trimmed by 6 bases and J by 1 base, 5 bases remained unmatched. The CDR3 runs 14 residues. DNA of the CDR3: TGTGCCAGCAGGCCCACAGGGGGGTCCTACGAGCAGTACTTC. Translation: CASRPTGGSYEQYF.

The chain carries TRBV7-9 and TRBJ2-7; D remains ambiguous. Germline lookup yields CDR1 SEHNR and CDR2 FQNEAQ (reference sequence). V lost 1 base and J 2 bases, leaving 15 bases between the germline ends. This CDR3 comprises 16 residues. CDR3 loop: CASSLEFSARPYEQYF. CDR3 nucleotides: TGTGCCAGCAGCTTAGAGTTTTCGGCCAGGCCCTACGAGCAGTACTTC.

J is TRBJ1-1 and V is TRBV19; D is unresolved. Trimming cost V 7 bases and J 4 bases, with 10 bases left between them. CDR1 and CDR2 from the germline V gene are LNHDA and SQIVND (reference sequence). The length of the CDR3 is 12 residues. CDR3 protein: CASTDGVTEAFF. The CDR3 bases are TGTGCCAGTACTGATGGAGTCACTGAAGCTTTCTTT. Together with reference TRBV19 and TRBJ1-1, the CDR3 gives the full variable domain: DGGITQSPKYLFRKEGQNVTLSCEQNLNHDAMYWYRQDPGQGLRLIYYSQIVNDFQKGDIAEGYSVSREKKESFPLTVTSAQKNPTAFYLCASTDGVTEAFFGQGTRLTVV.

The chain is built from TRBV6-4 and TRBJ2-7; D may match TRBD1 or TRBD2 (5 bases each). Germline V gene sequence: CDR1 MRHNA, CDR2 SNTAGT. Trimming took 2 bases from V and 4 from J, leaving 24 bases between them. The CDR3 is 18 residues long. As DNA, the CDR3 is TGTGCCAGCAGTGACCTCGAGGTCCACCCGACCGGGACGTACGAGCAGTACTTC. This encodes CASSDLEVHPTGTYEQYF.

This clonotype was seen only a few times. The chain couples TRBV27 to TRBJ1-5; 7 nucleotides agree with TRBD1. CDR1 is MNHEY, CDR2 SMNVEV, per germline (reference sequence). CDR3 length equals 15 residues. The J segment lost 7 bases and the V segment lost 1 base, leaving 7 bases of the junction unmatched. The CDR3 sequence is CASSLWGQGGQPQHF. CDR3 coding DNA: TGTGCCAGCAGTTTATGGGGGCAGGGGGGCCAGCCCCAGCATTTT.

The chain has TRBV28 and TRBJ1-5; possible D gene TRBD1, 5 bases. Trimming removed 3 bases from V and 5 bases from J, with 14 bases in between. Germline V CDR1 and CDR2: MDHEN, SYDVKM. This CDR3 contains 15 residues. The CDR3 DNA follows: TGTGCCAGCAGTTTTTTTTTGGGGGGGGATCAGCCCCAGCATTTT. Amino acids: CASSFFLGGDQPQHF.

The chain joins TRBV6-4 to TRBJ2-3; no reliable D call. Trimming took off 2 bases at V and 1 base at J, with 4 bases between the two ends. Germline V lookup: CDR1 MRHNA, CDR2 SNTAGT. This CDR3 comprises 13 residues. This CDR3 is CASSDGGTDTQYF. CDR3 in DNA: TGTGCCAGCAGTGACGGGGGCACAGATACGCAGTATTTT.

The count of this clonotype is one. The V and J genes are TRBV28 and TRBJ1-5; the match to TRBD1 covers 7 bases. J lost 2 bases, V lost 5 bases, and 9 bases had no gene match. CDR1 and CDR2 from the germline V gene are MDHEN and SYDVKM. The CDR3 covers 16 residues. The CDR3 reads CASSSPGQWGNQPQHF. In nucleotides, the CDR3 is TGTGCCAGCAGTAGCCCGGGACAGTGGGGCAATCAGCCCCAGCATTTT.

In its sample, this clonotype was seen once. V usage is TRBV20-1 and J usage is TRBJ1-2; D call uncertain. CDR3 size: 15 residues. The germline gives CDR1 DFQATT, CDR2 SNEGSKA (reference sequence). With 0 bases removed from V and 8 bases from J, the gap between germline ends came to 19 bases. The CDR3 sequence: CSARDVMSPRSGYTF. As DNA, the CDR3 is TGCAGTGCTAGAGATGTAATGAGCCCTAGGAGCGGCTACACCTTC.

The chain joins TRBV20-1 to TRBJ2-2, with a tentative D call TRBD2 (6 bases). This CDR3 comprises 12 residues. The V end lost 5 bases, the J end lost 6 bases, and 10 bases lay between the germline ends. Looked up from germline, CDR1 is DFQATT and CDR2 is SNEGSKA (reference sequence). CDR3 region: CSALSGAGELFF. CDR3 sequence (DNA): TGCAGTGCTCTTAGCGGAGCCGGGGAGCTGTTTTTT.